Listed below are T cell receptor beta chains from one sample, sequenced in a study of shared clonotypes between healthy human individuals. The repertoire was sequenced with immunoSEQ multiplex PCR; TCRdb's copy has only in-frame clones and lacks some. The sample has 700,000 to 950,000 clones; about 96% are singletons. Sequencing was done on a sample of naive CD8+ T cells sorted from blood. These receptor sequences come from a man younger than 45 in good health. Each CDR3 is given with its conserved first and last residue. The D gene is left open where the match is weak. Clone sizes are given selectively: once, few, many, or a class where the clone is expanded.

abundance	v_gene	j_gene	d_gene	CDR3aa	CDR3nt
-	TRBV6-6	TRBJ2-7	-	CATTSSYEQYF	TGTGCCACCACCAGCTCCTACGAGCAGTACTTC
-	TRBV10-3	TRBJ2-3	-	CAISDPGEAPDTQYF	TGTGCCATCAGTGACCCGGGGGAAGCCCCAGATACGCAGTATTTT
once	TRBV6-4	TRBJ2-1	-	CASSDSMGLYNEQFF	TGTGCCAGCAGTGACTCGATGGGGCTATACAATGAGCAGTTCTTC
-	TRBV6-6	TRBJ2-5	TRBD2	CASSLGGGRETQYF	TGTGCCAGCAGCCTTGGCGGGGGTAGGGAGACCCAGTACTTC
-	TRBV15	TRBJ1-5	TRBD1	CATSRRQGHQPQHF	TGTGCCACCAGCAGAAGACAGGGTCATCAGCCCCAGCATTTT
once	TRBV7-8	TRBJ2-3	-	CASSLAGATDTQYF	TGTGCCAGCAGCTTAGCAGGAGCCACAGATACGCAGTATTTT
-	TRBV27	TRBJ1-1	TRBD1	CASTYSGQGYTEAFF	TGTGCCAGCACTTACTCCGGACAGGGTTATACTGAAGCTTTCTTT
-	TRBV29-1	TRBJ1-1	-	CSVAFFAEEAFF	TGCAGCGTTGCGTTTTTTGCGGAGGAAGCTTTCTTT
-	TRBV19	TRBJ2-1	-	CASSTSTEQFF	TGTGCCAGTAGTACCTCAACTGAGCAGTTCTTC
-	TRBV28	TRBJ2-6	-	CASSSAGLGFLTF	TGTGCCAGCAGCAGTGCCGGGTTAGGGTTCCTGACTTTC
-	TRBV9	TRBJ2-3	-	CASSVEKRPTDTQYF	TGTGCCAGCAGCGTAGAAAAGCGGCCCACAGATACGCAGTATTTT
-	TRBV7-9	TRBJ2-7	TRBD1	CASRSDRGPNEQYF	TGTGCCAGCAGATCGGACAGGGGGCCCAACGAGCAGTACTTC
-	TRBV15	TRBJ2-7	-	CATSREGQTYEQYF	TGTGCCACCAGCAGAGAGGGACAAACCTACGAGCAGTACTTC
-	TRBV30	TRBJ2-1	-	CAWSSNEQFF	TGTGCCTGGAGTAGCAATGAGCAGTTCTTC
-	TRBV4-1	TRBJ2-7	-	CASSQDGLTYEQYF	TGCGCCAGCAGCCAAGACGGGCTTACCTACGAGCAGTACTTC
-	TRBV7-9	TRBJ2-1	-	CASSLNADNEQFF	TGTGCCAGCAGCTTAAACGCGGACAATGAGCAGTTCTTC
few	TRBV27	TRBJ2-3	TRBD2	CASSLGTSTQYF	TGTGCCAGCAGTTTAGGGACTAGTACGCAGTATTTT
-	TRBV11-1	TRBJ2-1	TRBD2	CASSGATSASYNEQFF	TGTGCCAGCAGCGGGGCCACTAGCGCTTCCTACAATGAGCAGTTCTTC
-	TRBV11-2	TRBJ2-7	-	CASSLEVHGQSFYEQYF	TGTGCCAGCAGCTTAGAGGTCCACGGACAGAGCTTCTACGAGCAGTACTTC
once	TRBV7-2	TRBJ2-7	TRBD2	CASSLGLAGDQQYF	TGTGCCAGCAGCTTAGGACTAGCGGGAGATCAGCAGTACTTC
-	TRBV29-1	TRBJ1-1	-	CSVEDRPREGTEAFF	TGCAGCGTTGAAGATCGTCCCAGGGAGGGCACTGAAGCTTTCTTT
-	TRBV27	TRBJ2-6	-	CASSQGSGANVLTF	TGTGCCAGCAGCCAGGGTTCCGGGGCCAACGTCCTGACTTTC
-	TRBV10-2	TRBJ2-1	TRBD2	CATGLAGGEGEQFF	TGCGCCACCGGACTAGCGGGAGGTGAGGGTGAGCAGTTCTTC
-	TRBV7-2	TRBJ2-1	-	CASSLWGGSYEQFF	TGTGCCAGCAGCCTCTGGGGTGGGAGCTATGAGCAGTTCTTC
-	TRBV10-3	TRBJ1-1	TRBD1	CAISFQRGRGHMNTEAFF	TGTGCCATCAGTTTCCAAAGGGGGCGCGGACACATGAACACTGAAGCTTTCTTT
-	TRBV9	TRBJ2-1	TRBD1	CASSPFTGGEQFF	TGTGCCAGCAGCCCCTTTACAGGGGGTGAGCAGTTCTTC
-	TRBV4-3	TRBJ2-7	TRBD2	CASSLRRGDYEQYF	TGCGCCAGCTCACTGCGGCGGGGGGACTACGAGCAGTACTTC
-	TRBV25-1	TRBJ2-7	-	CASSVSYEQYF	TGTGCCAGCAGTGTAAGTTACGAGCAGTACTTC
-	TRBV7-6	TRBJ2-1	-	CASSSPREFVFDEQFF	TGTGCCAGCAGCTCTCCCCGGGAGTTTGTTTTCGATGAGCAGTTCTTC
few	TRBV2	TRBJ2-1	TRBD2	CASSGVLAGVNEQFF	TGTGCCAGCAGTGGGGTACTAGCGGGAGTCAATGAGCAGTTCTTC
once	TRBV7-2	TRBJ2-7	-	CASRRTGDSLDEQYF	TGTGCCAGCAGGCGGACGGGGGACAGCTTAGACGAGCAGTACTTC
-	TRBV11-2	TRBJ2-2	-	CASSLATGELFF	TGTGCCAGCAGCTTAGCCACCGGGGAGCTGTTTTTT
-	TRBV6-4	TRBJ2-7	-	CASSDDRNHNEQYF	TGTGCCAGCAGTGACGACCGGAATCACAACGAGCAGTACTTC
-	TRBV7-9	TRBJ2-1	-	CDSSFAGSPRDEQFF	TGTGACAGCAGCTTTGCGGGATCGCCTCGGGATGAGCAGTTCTTC
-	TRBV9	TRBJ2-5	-	CASSVEGIPGRKETQYF	TGTGCCAGCAGCGTAGAGGGAATACCGGGAAGAAAAGAGACCCAGTACTTC